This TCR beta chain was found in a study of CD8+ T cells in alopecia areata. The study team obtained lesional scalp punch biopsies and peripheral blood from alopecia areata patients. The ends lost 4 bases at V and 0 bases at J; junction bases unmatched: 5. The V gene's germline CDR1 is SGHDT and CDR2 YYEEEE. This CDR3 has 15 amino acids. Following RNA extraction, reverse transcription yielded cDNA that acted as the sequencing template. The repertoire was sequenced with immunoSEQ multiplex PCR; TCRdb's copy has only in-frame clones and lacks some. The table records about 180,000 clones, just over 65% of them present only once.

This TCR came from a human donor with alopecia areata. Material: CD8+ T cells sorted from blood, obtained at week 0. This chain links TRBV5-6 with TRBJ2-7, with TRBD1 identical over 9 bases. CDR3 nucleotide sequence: TGTGCCAGCAGCCCAACGGGACAGGGCTCCTACGAGCAGTACTTC. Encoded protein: CASSPTGQGSYEQYF.